Below are 12 T cell receptor beta chains sequenced from a single sample in a study of graft-versus-host responses after intestinal transplantation. The assay was immunoSEQ multiplex PCR, and TCRdb's table has in-frame clones only and misses some. This table has about 8,600 clones, approximately 33% appearing once. Material: alloreactive CD4+ T cells from a mixed lymphocyte reaction culture, obtained before intestinal transplant. Subset of the sample: CFSE-low proliferating T cells sorted from roughly six-day pre-transplant mixed lymphocyte reaction (GvH or HvG direction). These receptors were obtained from a human patient who received an intestinal transplant.

This clone rates as medium-sized (0.01 to 0.1%). V and J are TRBV2 and TRBJ1-2, with D possibly being TRBD1 (5 bases). The germline V gene has CDR1 SNHLY and CDR2 FYNNEI. This CDR3 spans 12 amino acids. V dropped 4 bases and J dropped 6 bases, with 9 bases sitting between them. CDR3 in DNA: TGTGCCAGCAGTGTTTCGGGGGATGGCTACACCTTC. Protein sequence: CASSVSGDGYTF.

This clone was counted between two and nine times. The genes are TRBV28 and TRBJ1-5; no definite D call. Trimming stripped 3 bases from V and 1 base from J, with 7 bases between. There are 14 residues in the CDR3. The V gene's germline CDR1 is MDHEN and CDR2 SYDVKM. CDR3 nucleotide sequence: TGTGCCAGCAGTTTGCCCGAGAGCAATCAGCCCCAGCATTTT. The encoded protein is CASSLPESNQPQHF.

This clone showed up just a few times. The chain combines TRBV5-1 with TRBJ1-2; 11 nucleotides line up with TRBD1. This CDR3 contains 15 residues. Germline loops: CDR1 SGHRS, CDR2 YFSETQ. V shed 1 base, J shed 2 bases, and the junction held 1 base outside the gene matches. CDR3 loop: CASSLWTGGNYGYTF. For the CDR3, the DNA is TGCGCCAGCAGCTTGTGGACAGGGGGCAACTATGGCTACACCTTC.

CDR3 sequence (DNA): TGTGCCAGCACCCCGCAGGGGAGTTCACCCCTCCACTTT. Its translation: CASTPQGSSPLHF. The chain couples TRBV6-1 to TRBJ1-6, with D possibly being TRBD1 (6 bases). V dropped 7 bases and J dropped 9 bases, with 13 bases sitting between them. Germline assignment: CDR1 MNHNS and CDR2 SASEGT. The CDR3 covers 13 residues.

The chain links TRBV4-1 to TRBJ2-3; a possible D gene is TRBD2 (6 bases). Trimming left V 3 bases short and J 10 bases short, with 8 bases between. In germline, CDR1 is MGHRA, CDR2 YSYEKL. CDR3 size: 11 residues. The CDR3 region has the DNA TGCGCCAGCAGCCAGAGCGGGCCGCAGTATTTT. Protein sequence: CASSQSGPQYF.

This clone showed up just a few times. V gene TRBV11-3 combines with J gene TRBJ1-1; tentative D call: TRBD1 (6 bases). This CDR3 comprises 13 residues. Deletions cut 4 bases from V and 7 bases from J, with 13 bases between. Per germline, CDR1 SGHNT and CDR2 YENEEA. The CDR3 DNA sequence: TGTGCCAGCAGCTCGTGGGGGCAGGGTGAAGCTTTCTTT. This encodes CASSSWGQGEAFF.

The CDR3 spells CASSQDLGGDTDTQYF. In DNA form, the CDR3 reads TGTGCCAGCAGCCAAGATCTCGGCGGGGACACAGATACGCAGTATTTT. V usage is TRBV4-2 and J usage is TRBJ2-3; D is perhaps TRBD2 (6 bases). The length of the CDR3 is 16 residues. V shed 0 bases and J shed 2 bases, with 12 bases lying between them. Germline CDR1 reads LGHNA; CDR2 reads YNFKEQ.

The table lists this clone with a few counts. This chain uses TRBV7-6 with TRBJ1-1; TRBD1 is a possible D gene (5 bases). The ends were cut back, 4 bases at V and 1 base at J, with 7 bases in the middle. CDR3 length equals 13 residues. Germline assignment: CDR1 SGHVS and CDR2 FNYEAQ. CDR3 DNA: TGTGCCAGCAGCTGGGGCAGGAACACTGAAGCTTTCTTT. Its translation is CASSWGRNTEAFF.

This chain connects TRBV9 to TRBJ2-2; possibly TRBD2 for D (5 bases). V lost 7 bases, J lost 2 bases, and 15 bases lay in between. CDR1 and CDR2 (germline): SGDLS, YYNGEE. The CDR3 sequence is 15 residues long. The CDR3 DNA reads as TGTGCCAGCTCCAGGCGGGCGGTTAACACCGGGGAGCTGTTTTTT. Protein product: CASSRRAVNTGELFF.

The gene calls are TRBV19 and TRBJ2-1, with unresolved D. The CDR3 covers 13 residues. Germline V gives CDR1 LNHDA, CDR2 SQIVND (reference sequence). The V gene lost 2 bases and the J gene lost 3 bases, with 5 bases spanning the gap. CDR3 in DNA: TGTGCCAGTAGTATAACCTACTACAATGAGCAGTTCTTC. Translation: CASSITYYNEQFF.

This clone was seen a few times. The genes are TRBV5-6 and TRBJ1-2; D perhaps matches TRBD1 (6 bases). Germline V CDR1 and CDR2: SGHDT, YYEEEE. V was trimmed by 2 bases and J by 7 bases, leaving 21 bases between them. CDR3 length: 16 residues. The CDR3 sequence is CASSLLGDTVSSGYTF. The CDR3, as DNA: TGTGCCAGCAGCTTATTGGGGGACACGGTTTCGAGTGGCTACACCTTC.

The V and J genes are TRBV11-2 and TRBJ2-1; possible D gene TRBD1, 6 bases. From germline, CDR1 is SGHAT and CDR2 FQNNGV. This CDR3 comprises 15 residues. V lost 5 bases to trimming and J lost 6 bases, with 17 bases between them. The CDR3 sequence is CASSVQGSAFNEQFF. The CDR3 DNA reads TGTGCCAGCAGCGTACAGGGAAGCGCTTTCAATGAGCAGTTCTTC.